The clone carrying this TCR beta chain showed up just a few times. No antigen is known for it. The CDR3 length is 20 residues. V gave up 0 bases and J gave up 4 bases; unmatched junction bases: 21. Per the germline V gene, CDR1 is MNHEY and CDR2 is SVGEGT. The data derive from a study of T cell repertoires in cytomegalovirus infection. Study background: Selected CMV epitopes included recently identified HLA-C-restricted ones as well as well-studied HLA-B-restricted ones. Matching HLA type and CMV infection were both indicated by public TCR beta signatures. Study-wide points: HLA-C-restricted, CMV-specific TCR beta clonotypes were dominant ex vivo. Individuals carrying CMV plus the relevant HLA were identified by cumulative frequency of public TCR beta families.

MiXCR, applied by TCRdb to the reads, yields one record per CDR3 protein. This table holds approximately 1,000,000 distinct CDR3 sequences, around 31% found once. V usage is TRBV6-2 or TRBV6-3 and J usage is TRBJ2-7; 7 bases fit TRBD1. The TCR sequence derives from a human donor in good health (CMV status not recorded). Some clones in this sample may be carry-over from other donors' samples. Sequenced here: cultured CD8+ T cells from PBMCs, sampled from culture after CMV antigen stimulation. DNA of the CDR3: TGTGCCAGCAGTTACTCGACAGGGTTGGGTTACGCATCGACCAAGTACGAGCAGTACGTC. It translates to CASSYSTGLGYASTKYEQYV.